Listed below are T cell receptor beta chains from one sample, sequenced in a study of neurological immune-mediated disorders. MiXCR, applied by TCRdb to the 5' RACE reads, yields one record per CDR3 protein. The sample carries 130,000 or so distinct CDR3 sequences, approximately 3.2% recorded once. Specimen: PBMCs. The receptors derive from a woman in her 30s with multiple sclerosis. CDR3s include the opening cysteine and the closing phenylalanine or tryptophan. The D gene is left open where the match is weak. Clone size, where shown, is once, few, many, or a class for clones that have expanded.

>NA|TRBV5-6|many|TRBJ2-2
CASSLFGGRISGELFF
TGTGCCAGCAGCTTATTTGGGGGGCGCATTTCCGGGGAGCTGTTTTTT
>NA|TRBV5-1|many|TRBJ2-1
CASSLEGVEQFF
TGCGCCAGCAGCTTGGAGGGGGTTGAGCAGTTCTTC
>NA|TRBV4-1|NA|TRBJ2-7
CASSQGISSYEQYF
TGCGCCAGCAGCCAAGGAATAAGCTCCTACGAGCAGTACTTC
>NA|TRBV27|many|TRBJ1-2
CASSSSLTYGYTF
TGTGCCAGCAGTTCCTCGTTGACGTATGGCTACACCTTC
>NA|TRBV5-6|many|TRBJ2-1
CASLGLYPTEQFF
TGTGCCAGCCTGGGGCTGTACCCGACCGAGCAGTTCTTC
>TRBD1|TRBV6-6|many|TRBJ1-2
CASSSGTGVGGYTF
TGTGCCAGCAGTTCTGGGACAGGGGTGGGCGGCTACACCTTC
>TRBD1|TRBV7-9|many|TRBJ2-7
CASSLMGQGSDEQYF
TGTGCCAGCAGCTTAATGGGACAGGGGTCGGACGAGCAGTACTTC
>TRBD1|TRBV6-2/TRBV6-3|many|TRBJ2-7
CASSYNGQGAYEQYF
TGTGCCAGCAGTTACAATGGACAGGGGGCCTACGAGCAGTACTTC
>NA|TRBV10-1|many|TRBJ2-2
CASSDGFWNGELFF
TGCGCCAGCAGTGACGGATTTTGGAACGGGGAGCTGTTTTTT
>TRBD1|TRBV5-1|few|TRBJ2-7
CASSLEGTGGWYEQYF
TGCGCCAGCAGCTTGGAAGGGACAGGGGGCTGGTACGAGCAGTACTTC
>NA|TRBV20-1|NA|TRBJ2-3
CSAKPGATSTDTQYF
TGCAGTGCCAAGCCTGGGGCTACTAGCACAGATACGCAGTATTTT
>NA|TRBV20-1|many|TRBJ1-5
CSARVSLSNQPQHF
TGCAGTGCTAGAGTTAGCCTCTCCAATCAGCCCCAGCATTTT
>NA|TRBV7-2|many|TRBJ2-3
CASRREFGDTQYF
TGTGCCAGCAGGAGGGAATTCGGGGATACGCAGTATTTT
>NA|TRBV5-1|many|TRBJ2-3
CASSSTGNRGDTQYF
TGCGCCAGCAGCAGCACGGGAAACCGGGGAGATACGCAGTATTTT
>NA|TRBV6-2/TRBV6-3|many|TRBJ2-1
CASREDSSYNEQFF
TGTGCCAGCAGGGAGGACAGCTCCTACAATGAGCAGTTCTTC
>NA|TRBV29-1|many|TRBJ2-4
CSVEGPRNLAKNIQYF
TGCAGCGTTGAAGGGCCCAGGAATCTAGCCAAAAACATTCAGTACTTC
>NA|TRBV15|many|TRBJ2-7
CATSGGGLPQDAFVYEQYF
TGTGCCACCAGCGGCGGTGGCCTCCCACAGGACGCGTTTGTCTACGAGCAGTACTTC
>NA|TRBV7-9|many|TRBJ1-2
CASSFLGGRSYTF
TGTGCCAGCAGCTTTTTGGGCGGGCGTTCTTACACCTTC
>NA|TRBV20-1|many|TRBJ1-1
CSARRRGGGNTEAFF
TGCAGTGCTAGAAGGAGGGGCGGAGGGAACACTGAAGCTTTCTTT
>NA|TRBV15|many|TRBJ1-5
CATSRDGGSNQPQHF
TGTGCCACCAGCAGAGACGGGGGGAGCAATCAGCCCCAGCATTTT
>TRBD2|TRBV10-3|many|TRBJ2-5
CATSMETRLAGDVETQYF
TGTGCCACCTCGATGGAGACGAGACTAGCGGGAGATGTAGAGACCCAGTACTTC
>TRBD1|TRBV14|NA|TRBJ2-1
CASRGTGSYNEQFF
TGTGCCAGCAGAGGGACAGGATCGTACAATGAGCAGTTCTTC
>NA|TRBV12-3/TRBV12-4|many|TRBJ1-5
CASRKTDYSNQPQHF
TGTGCCAGCAGAAAGACAGATTATAGCAATCAGCCCCAGCATTTT
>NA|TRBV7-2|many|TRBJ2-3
CASSASVDTQYF
TGTGCCAGCAGCGCCAGCGTAGATACGCAGTATTTT
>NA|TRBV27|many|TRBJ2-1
CASSFARDNEQFF
TGTGCCAGCAGTTTCGCGAGGGACAATGAGCAGTTCTTC
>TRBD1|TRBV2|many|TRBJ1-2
CASNGDSNYGYTF
TGTGCCAGCAACGGGGACAGCAACTATGGCTACACCTTC
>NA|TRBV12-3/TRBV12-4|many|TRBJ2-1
CASSAARGVEFF
TGTGCCAGCAGTGCCGCGAGGGGGGTGGAGTTCTTC
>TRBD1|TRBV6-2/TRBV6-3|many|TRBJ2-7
CASSYSHLGTAVKQYF
TGTGCCAGCAGTTACTCCCACCTCGGGACAGCCGTAAAGCAGTACTTC